This T cell receptor (beta chain) comes out of a study of CDR3 diversity in severe acne. TCRdb ran MiXCR on the PCR reads and lists one entry per CDR3 protein. The table shows around 83,000 distinct CDR3 sequences, with approximately 49% occurring only once. J gave up 2 bases and V 4 bases, and 4 bases lay outside the gene matches. Germline CDR1 and CDR2: SGHTS and YDEGEE. The length of the CDR3 is 16 residues. The TCR comes from a male donor with severe acne vulgaris. The specimen was blood. This chain links TRBV5-8 with TRBJ2-1; 12 nucleotides align to TRBD2. The CDR3 sequence: CASSPLAGGPYNEQFF. CDR3 DNA sequence: TGTGCCAGCAGCCCTCTAGCGGGAGGGCCCTACAATGAGCAGTTCTTC.